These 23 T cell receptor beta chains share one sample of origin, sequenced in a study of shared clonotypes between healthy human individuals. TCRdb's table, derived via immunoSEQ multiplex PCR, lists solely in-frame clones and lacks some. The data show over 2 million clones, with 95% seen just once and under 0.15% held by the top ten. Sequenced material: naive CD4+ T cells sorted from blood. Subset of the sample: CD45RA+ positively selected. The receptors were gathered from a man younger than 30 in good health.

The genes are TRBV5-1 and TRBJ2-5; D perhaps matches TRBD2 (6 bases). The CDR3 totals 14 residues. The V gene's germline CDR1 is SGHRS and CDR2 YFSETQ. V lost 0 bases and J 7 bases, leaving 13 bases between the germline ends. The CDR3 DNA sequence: TGCGCCAGCAGCTTGGTAGGGGAGGAGGGGACCCAGTACTTC. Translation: CASSLVGEEGTQYF.

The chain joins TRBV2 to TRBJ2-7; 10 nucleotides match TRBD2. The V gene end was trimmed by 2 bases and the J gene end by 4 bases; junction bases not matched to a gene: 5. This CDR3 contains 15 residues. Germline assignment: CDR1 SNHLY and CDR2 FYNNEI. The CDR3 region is CASSELASGSYEQYF. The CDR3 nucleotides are TGTGCCAGCAGTGAACTCGCTAGCGGGAGTTACGAGCAGTACTTC.

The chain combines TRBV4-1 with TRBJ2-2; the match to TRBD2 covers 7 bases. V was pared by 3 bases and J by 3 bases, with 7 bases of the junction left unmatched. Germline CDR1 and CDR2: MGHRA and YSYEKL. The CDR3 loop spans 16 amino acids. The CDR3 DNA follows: TGCGCCAGCAGCCACCGCGGGAGTATAGACACCGGGGAGCTGTTTTTT. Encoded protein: CASSHRGSIDTGELFF.

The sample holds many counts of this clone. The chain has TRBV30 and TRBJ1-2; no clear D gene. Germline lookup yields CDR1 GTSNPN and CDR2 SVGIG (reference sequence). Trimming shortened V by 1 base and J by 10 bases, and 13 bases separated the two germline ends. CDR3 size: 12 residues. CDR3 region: CAWSGGPRAYTF. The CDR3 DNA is TGTGCCTGGAGTGGTGGCCCTAGAGCCTACACCTTC.

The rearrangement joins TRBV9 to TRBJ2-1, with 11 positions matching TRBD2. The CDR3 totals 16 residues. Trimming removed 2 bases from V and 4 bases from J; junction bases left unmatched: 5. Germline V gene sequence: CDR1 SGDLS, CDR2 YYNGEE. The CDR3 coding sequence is TGTGCCAGCAGCGTGGGAACTAGCGGGGGATACAATGAGCAGTTCTTC. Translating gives CASSVGTSGGYNEQFF.

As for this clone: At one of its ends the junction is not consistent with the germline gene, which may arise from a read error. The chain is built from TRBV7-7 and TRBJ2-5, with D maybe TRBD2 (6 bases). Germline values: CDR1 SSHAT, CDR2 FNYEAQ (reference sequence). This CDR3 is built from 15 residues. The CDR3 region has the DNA TGTGCTAGCAGCTCGGGCGGCGCGGGGCAAGAGACCCAGTACTTC. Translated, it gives CASSSGGAGQETQYF.

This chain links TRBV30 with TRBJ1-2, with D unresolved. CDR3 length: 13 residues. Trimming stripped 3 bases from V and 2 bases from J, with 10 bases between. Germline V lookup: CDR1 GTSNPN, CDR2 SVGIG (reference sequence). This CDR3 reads CAWRGTENYGYTF. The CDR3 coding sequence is TGTGCCTGGAGGGGAACAGAGAACTATGGCTACACCTTC.

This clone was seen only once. CDR3 amino acids: CASSQEVSVYHEQYF. In DNA, the CDR3 is TGTGCCAGCAGCCAAGAAGTGTCAGTATACCACGAGCAGTACTTC. J is TRBJ2-7 and V is TRBV4-2; D is unresolved. From germline, CDR1 is LGHNA and CDR2 YNFKEQ. V lost 0 bases and J lost 5, with 14 bases in between. CDR3 size: 15 residues.

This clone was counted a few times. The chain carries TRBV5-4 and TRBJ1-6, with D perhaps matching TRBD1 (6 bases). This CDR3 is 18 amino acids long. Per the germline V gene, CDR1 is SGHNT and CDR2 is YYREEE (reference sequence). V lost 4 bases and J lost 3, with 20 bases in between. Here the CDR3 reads CASSRPLDSSSYNSPLHF. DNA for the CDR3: TGTGCCAGCAGCCGACCATTGGACAGCTCTAGCTATAATTCACCCCTCCACTTT.

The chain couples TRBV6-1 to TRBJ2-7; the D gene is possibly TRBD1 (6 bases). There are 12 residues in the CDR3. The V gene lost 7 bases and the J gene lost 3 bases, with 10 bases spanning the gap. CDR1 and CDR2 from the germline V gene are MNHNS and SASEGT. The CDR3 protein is CASTLGGYEQYF. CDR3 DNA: TGTGCCAGCACCCTAGGGGGCTACGAGCAGTACTTC.

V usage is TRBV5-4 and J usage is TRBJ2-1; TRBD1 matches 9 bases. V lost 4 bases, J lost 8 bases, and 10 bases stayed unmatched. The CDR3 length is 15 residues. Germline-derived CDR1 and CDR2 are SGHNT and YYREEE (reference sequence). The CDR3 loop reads CASSPTGTGHYEQFF. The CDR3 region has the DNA TGTGCCAGCAGCCCCACCGGGACAGGGCACTATGAGCAGTTCTTC.

In DNA, the CDR3 is TGCGCCAGCAGCTTGGATGCGCAAAAATCCTACAATGAGCAGTTCTTC. Translated: CASSLDAQKSYNEQFF. The chain uses TRBV5-1 and TRBJ2-1; no clear D. V lost 0 bases and J 1 base, leaving 11 bases between the germline ends. The CDR3 spans 16 residues. Germline V lookup: CDR1 SGHRS, CDR2 YFSETQ.

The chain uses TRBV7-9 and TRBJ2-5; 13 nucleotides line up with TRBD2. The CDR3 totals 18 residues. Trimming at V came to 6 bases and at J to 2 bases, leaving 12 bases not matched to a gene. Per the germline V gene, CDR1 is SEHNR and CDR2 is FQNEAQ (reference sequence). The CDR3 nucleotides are TGTGCCAGCAGTTGGTTTAGGACTAGCGGGGGAAAACAAGAGACCCAGTACTTC. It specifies CASSWFRTSGGKQETQYF.

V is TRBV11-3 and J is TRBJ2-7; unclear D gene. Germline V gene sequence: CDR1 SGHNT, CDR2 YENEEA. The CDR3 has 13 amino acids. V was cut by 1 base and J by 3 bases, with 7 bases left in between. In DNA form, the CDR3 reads TGTGCCAGCAGCTTAGGGGTACTCTACGAGCAGTACTTC. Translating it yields CASSLGVLYEQYF.

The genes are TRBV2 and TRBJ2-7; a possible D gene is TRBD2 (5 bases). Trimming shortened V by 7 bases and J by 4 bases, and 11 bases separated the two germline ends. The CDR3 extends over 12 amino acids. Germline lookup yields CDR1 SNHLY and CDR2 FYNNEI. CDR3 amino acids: CASNLEVYEQYF. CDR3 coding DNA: TGTGCCAGCAATTTGGAGGTGTACGAGCAGTACTTC.

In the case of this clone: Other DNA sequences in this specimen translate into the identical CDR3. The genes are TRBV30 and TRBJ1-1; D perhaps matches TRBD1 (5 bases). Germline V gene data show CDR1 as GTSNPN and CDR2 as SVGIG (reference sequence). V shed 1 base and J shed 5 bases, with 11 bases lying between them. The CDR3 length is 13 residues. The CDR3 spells CAWSAGGGTEAFF. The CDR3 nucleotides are TGTGCCTGGAGTGCGGGGGGAGGGACTGAAGCTTTCTTT. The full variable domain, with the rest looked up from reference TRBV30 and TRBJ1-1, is SQTIHQWPATLVQPVGSPLSLECTVEGTSNPNLYWYRQAAGRGLQLLFYSVGIGQISSEVPQNLSASRPQDRQFILSSKKLLLSDSGFYLCAWSAGGGTEAFFGQGTRLTVV.

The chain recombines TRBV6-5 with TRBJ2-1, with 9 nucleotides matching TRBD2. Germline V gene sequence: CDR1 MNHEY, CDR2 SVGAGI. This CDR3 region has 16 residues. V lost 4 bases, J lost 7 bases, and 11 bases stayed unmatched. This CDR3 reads CASSSIPSGGFNEQFF. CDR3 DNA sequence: TGTGCCAGCAGTTCGATCCCCAGCGGGGGGTTTAATGAGCAGTTCTTC.

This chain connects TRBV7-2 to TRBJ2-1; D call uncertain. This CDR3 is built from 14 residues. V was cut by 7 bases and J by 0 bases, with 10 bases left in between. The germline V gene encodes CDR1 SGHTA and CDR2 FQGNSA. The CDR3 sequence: CASTVGNSYNEQFF. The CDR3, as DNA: TGTGCCAGCACCGTGGGGAACTCCTACAATGAGCAGTTCTTC.

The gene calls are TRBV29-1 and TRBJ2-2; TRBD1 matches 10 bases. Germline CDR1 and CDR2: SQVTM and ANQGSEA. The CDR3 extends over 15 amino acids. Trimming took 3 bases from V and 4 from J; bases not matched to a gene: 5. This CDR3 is CSVETGGAGTGELFF. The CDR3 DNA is TGCAGCGTTGAGACAGGGGGCGCGGGCACCGGGGAGCTGTTTTTT.

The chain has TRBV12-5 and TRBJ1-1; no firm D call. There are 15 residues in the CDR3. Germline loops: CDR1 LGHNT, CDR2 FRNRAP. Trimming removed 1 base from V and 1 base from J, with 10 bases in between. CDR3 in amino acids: CASGLDPFGNTEAFF. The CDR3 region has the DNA TGTGCTAGTGGTTTGGACCCTTTTGGGAACACTGAAGCTTTCTTT. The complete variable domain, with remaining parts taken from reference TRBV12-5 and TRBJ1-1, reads DARVTQTPRHKVTEMGQEVTMRCQPILGHNTVFWYRQTMMQGLELLAYFRNRAPLDDSGMPKDRFSAEMPDATLATLKIQPSEPRDSAVYFCASGLDPFGNTEAFFGQGTRLTVV.

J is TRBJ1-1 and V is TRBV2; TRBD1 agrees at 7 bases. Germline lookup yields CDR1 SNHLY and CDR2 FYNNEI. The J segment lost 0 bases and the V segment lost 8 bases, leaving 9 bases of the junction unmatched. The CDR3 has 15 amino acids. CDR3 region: CASLDRAGMNTEAFF. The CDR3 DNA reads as TGTGCCAGCCTCGACAGGGCGGGCATGAACACTGAAGCTTTCTTT.

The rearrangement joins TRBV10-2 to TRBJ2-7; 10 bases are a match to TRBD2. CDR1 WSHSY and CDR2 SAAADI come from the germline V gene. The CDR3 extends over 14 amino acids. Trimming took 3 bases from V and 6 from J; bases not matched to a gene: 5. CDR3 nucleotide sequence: TGCGCCAGCAGTGATCGAGTAGCGGGAGGCGAGCAGTACTTC. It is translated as CASSDRVAGGEQYF.

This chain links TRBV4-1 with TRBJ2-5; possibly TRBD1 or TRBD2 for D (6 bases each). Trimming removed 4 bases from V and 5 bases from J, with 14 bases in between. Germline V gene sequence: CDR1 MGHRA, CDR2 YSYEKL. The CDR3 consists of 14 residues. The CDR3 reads CASSLKQGGETQYF. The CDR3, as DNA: TGCGCCAGCAGCCTCAAACAGGGAGGTGAGACCCAGTACTTC.